These T cell receptor beta chains were read from a single sample in a study of blood T cell repertoires in COVID-19. Libraries were prepared by immunoSEQ multiplex PCR; TCRdb keeps only in-frame clonotypes and omits some of them. The sample holds more than 150,000 clones, roughly 80% seen once. Sequencing input: peripheral blood. The receptors here all came from a man aged 50 to 60 who had recovered from COVID-19. The CDR3 runs from the conserved cysteine through the conserved F or W.

V gene	J gene	CDR3 protein
TRBV18	TRBJ1-2	CASSPGPGQGLYGYTF
TRBV6-5	TRBJ1-1	CASRRQGVNTEAFF
TRBV11-3	TRBJ2-3	CASSYARGTDTQYF
TRBV5-6	TRBJ1-3	CASSLTGVGNTIYF
TRBV27	TRBJ1-5	CASSLYWTANSNQPQHF
TRBV27	TRBJ2-3	CASSTPSSPSTDTQYF
TRBV5-1	TRBJ2-2	CAQVGWGGATTGELFF
TRBV19	TRBJ2-7	CASSIEGQGFHEQYF
TRBV5-1	TRBJ2-5	CASRSEGQRFQYF
TRBV4-2	TRBJ1-1	CASRPGQGAMGTEAFF
TRBV6-5	TRBJ2-2	CASSSMTNTGELFF
TRBV30	TRBJ1-6	CAWSVTGRDSPLHF
TRBV9	TRBJ1-1	CASSVAQFPYFPYEAFF
TRBV12-3/TRBV12-4	TRBJ2-7	CASSLMKGDEQYF
TRBV7-9	TRBJ1-4	CASRGQGEDEKLFF
TRBV29-1	TRBJ1-3	CSVPGAGNTIYF
TRBV21-1	TRBJ2-1	CASSKVGRSSYNEQFF
TRBV12-3/TRBV12-4	TRBJ2-7	CASSLDSSYEQYF
TRBV4-1	TRBJ2-7	CASSQEGWEYEQYF
TRBV28	TRBJ2-2	CASRPISGRAFTGELFF
TRBV6-2/TRBV6-3	TRBJ2-7	CASSTRGLKSYEQYF
TRBV11-2	TRBJ2-7	CASSPRTGLGEQYF